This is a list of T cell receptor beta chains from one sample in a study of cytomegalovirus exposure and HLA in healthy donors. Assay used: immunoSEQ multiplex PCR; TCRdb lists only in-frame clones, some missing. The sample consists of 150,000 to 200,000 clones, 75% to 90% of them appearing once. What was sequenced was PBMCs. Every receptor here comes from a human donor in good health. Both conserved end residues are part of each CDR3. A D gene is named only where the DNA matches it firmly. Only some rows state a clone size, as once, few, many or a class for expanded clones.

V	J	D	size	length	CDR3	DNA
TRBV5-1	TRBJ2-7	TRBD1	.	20	CASSLGRGTGGEGLGDEQYF	TGCGCCAGCAGCTTGGGCCGTGGGACAGGGGGCGAGGGACTAGGAGACGAGCAGTACTTC
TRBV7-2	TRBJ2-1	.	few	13	CASRGTGWNEQFF	TGTGCCAGCAGGGGGACTGGTTGGAATGAGCAGTTCTTC
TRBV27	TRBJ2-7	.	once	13	CASSLQGRNEQYF	TGTGCCAGCAGTTTACAGGGAAGGAACGAGCAGTACTTC
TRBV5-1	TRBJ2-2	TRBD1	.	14	CASSLTGGVGELFF	TGCGCCAGCAGCTTGACAGGGGGCGTGGGGGAGCTGTTTTTT
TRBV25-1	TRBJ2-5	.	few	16	CASSEGTQGSQETQYF	TGTGCCAGCAGTGAGGGTACGCAGGGGTCCCAAGAGACCCAGTACTTC
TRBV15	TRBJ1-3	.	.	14	CATSGGGTGNTIYF	TGTGCCACCAGCGGCGGGGGCACGGGAAACACCATATATTTT
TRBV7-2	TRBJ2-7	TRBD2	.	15	CASSSPPGLSYEQYF	TGTGCCAGCAGCTCCCCTCCGGGACTATCCTACGAGCAGTACTTC
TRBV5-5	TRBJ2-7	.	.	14	CASSLTSPTYEQYF	TGTGCCAGCAGCTTAACCAGTCCCACCTACGAGCAGTACTTC
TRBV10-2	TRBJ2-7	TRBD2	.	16	CASSDPSGGALYEQYF	TGCGCCAGCAGCGATCCTAGCGGGGGGGCGCTTTACGAGCAGTACTTC
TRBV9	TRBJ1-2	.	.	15	CASSRTLTTNYGYTF	TGTGCCAGCAGCCGGACCTTGACTACTAACTATGGCTACACCTTC
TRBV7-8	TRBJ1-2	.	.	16	CASSLLGAGMNYGYTF	TGTGCCAGCAGCCTACTTGGGGCAGGGATGAACTATGGCTACACCTTC
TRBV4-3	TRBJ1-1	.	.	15	CASSQRIGTNTEAFF	TGCGCCAGCAGCCAAAGGATCGGGACTAACACTGAAGCTTTCTTT
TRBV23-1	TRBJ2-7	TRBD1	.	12	CVWDRSSYEQYF	TGCGTATGGGACAGGAGCTCCTACGAGCAGTACTTC
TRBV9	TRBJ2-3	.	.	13	CASGGSITDTQYF	TGTGCCAGCGGGGGGAGTATCACAGATACGCAGTATTTT
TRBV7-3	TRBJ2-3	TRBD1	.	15	CASSPTGQVTDTQYF	TGTGCCAGCAGCCCCACCGGACAGGTCACAGATACGCAGTATTTT
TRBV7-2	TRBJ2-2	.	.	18	CASSLARVQRINTGELFF	TGTGCCAGCAGCTTAGCGAGGGTACAGCGTATCAACACCGGGGAGCTGTTTTTT
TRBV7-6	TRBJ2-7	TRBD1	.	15	CASSSTGTGGYEQYF	TGTGCCAGCAGCTCTACCGGGACAGGGGGCTACGAGCAGTACTTC
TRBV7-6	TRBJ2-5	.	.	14	CASSSLALSETQYF	TGTGCCAGCAGCTCGCTAGCTCTTTCTGAGACCCAGTACTTC
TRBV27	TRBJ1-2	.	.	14	CASSLQGSNYGYTF	TGTGCCAGCAGTTTACAGGGGTCTAACTATGGCTACACCTTC
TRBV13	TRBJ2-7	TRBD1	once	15	CASSARGLIAYEQYF	TGTGCCAGCAGCGCCAGGGGGCTAATCGCCTACGAGCAGTACTTC
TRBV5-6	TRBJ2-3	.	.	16	CASSGSPGGVTDTQYF	TGTGCCAGCAGCGGATCCCCCGGCGGGGTCACAGATACGCAGTATTTT
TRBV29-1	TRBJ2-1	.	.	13	CSASAGSYNEQFF	TGCAGCGCGTCCGCGGGGTCTTACAATGAGCAGTTCTTC
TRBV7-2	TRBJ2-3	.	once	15	CASSLHSRNTDTQYF	TGTGCCAGCAGCTTACATTCGCGGAACACAGATACGCAGTATTTT
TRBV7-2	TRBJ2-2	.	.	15	CASSWGTKRGGELFF	TGTGCCAGCAGCTGGGGGACAAAAAGGGGCGGGGAGCTGTTTTTT
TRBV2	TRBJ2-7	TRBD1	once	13	CASREGAYGEQYF	TGTGCCAGCAGAGAGGGGGCGTACGGCGAGCAGTACTTC
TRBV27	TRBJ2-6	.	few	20	CASSSDATSKGPSGANVLTF	TGTGCCAGCAGTTCAGACGCGACTAGTAAAGGGCCCTCTGGGGCCAACGTCCTGACTTTC
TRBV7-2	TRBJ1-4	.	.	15	CASSPTSGTHEKLFF	TGTGCCAGCAGCCCGACCTCCGGGACACATGAAAAACTGTTTTTT
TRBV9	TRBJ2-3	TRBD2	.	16	CASSVGGGGATDTQYF	TGTGCCAGCAGCGTCGGTGGCGGGGGGGCCACAGATACGCAGTATTTT
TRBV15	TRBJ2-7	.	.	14	CATSRAREGSEQYF	TGTGCCACCAGCAGAGCCAGGGAAGGAAGCGAGCAGTACTTC
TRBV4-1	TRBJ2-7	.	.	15	CASSHRIGQDYEQYF	TGCGCCAGCAGCCATCGAATAGGACAAGATTACGAGCAGTACTTC
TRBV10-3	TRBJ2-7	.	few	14	CAISEFPSSYEQYF	TGTGCCATCAGTGAGTTCCCGAGCTCCTACGAGCAGTACTTC
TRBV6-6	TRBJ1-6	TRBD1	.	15	CASSLDRVVDSPLHF	TGTGCCAGCAGTTTGGACAGGGTGGTTGATTCACCCCTCCACTTT
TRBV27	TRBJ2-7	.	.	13	CASSLGRGTEQYF	TGTGCCAGCAGTTTAGGCAGGGGGACTGAGCAGTACTTC
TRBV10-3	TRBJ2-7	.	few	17	CAISESTTGPIRYEQYF	TGTGCCATCAGTGAGTCAACTACAGGACCAATTCGATACGAGCAGTACTTC
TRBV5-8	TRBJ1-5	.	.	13	CASSLDSTQPQHF	TGTGCCAGCAGCTTGGACAGTACCCAGCCCCAGCATTTT
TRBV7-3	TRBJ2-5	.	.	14	CASSSLPSSETQYF	TGTGCCAGCAGCTCACTACCTAGTTCCGAGACCCAGTACTTC
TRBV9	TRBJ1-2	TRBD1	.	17	CASSAGGGGLLGYGYTF	TGTGCCAGCAGCGCAGGGGGAGGAGGCTTGTTGGGCTATGGCTACACCTTC
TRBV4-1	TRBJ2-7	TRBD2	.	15	CASSQDGGGAYEQYF	TGCGCCAGCAGCCAAGACGGCGGGGGGGCCTACGAGCAGTACTTC